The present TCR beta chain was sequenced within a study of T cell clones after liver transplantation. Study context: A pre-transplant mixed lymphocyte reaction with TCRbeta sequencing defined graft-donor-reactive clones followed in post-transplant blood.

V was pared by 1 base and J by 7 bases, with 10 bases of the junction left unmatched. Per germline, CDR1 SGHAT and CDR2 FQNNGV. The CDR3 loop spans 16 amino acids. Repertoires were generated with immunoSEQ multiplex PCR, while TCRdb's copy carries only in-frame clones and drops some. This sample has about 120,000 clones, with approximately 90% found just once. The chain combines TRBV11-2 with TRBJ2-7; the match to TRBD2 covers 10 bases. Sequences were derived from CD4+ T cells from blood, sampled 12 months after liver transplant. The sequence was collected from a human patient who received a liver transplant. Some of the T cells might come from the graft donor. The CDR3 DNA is TGTGCCAGCAGCTTAGGGACCAGCGGGAGGGCCAGAGAGCAGTACTTC. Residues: CASSLGTSGRAREQYF.